These 30 T cell receptor beta chains were sequenced from one sample in a study of T cells in Graves' hyperthyroidism and ophthalmopathy. TCR beta CDR3 regions were amplified from RNA transcripts. A set of HTBI primers served as the primers for a first-round RT-PCR of the TCR CDR3. TCRdb analysed the multiplex PCR reads with MiXCR anew, one entry per CDR3 protein. This sample has nearly 600,000 distinct CDR3 sequences, with 12% to 15% found just once. Sequencing was done on a sample of blood. These receptor sequences come from a woman in her late teens or twenties with Graves' ophthalmopathy.

This clonotype was seen at least ten times. This sequence joins TRBV12-3 or TRBV12-4 and TRBJ2-7; the D is unclear. The CDR3 totals 15 residues. V gave up 5 bases and J gave up 1 base, with 15 bases separating them. The CDR3 loop reads CASSLRAAVSYEQYF. Here the CDR3 DNA reads TGTGCCAGCAGTCTGCGTGCGGCGGTATCCTACGAGCAGTACTTC.

This clonotype was counted many times. The V call is TRBV18, the J call TRBJ1-6, with TRBD1 matching over 7 bases. CDR1 and CDR2 (germline): KGHSH, LQKENI. The junction had 9 bases not matched to a gene; V was cut back by 6 bases and J by 7 bases. The CDR3 has 15 residues. CDR3 sequence reads: CASSLTGEENSPLHF. Written as DNA, the CDR3 is TGTGCCAGCTCCCTTACAGGGGAGGAGAATTCACCCCTCCACTTT.

This clonotype was counted at least ten times. The chain joins TRBV7-9 to TRBJ2-1; D is possibly TRBD2 (5 bases). Trimming shortened V by 2 bases and J by 12 bases, and 8 bases separated the two germline ends. The V gene's germline CDR1 is SEHNR and CDR2 FQNEAQ (reference sequence). The CDR3 has 11 amino acids. In DNA form, the CDR3 reads TGTGCCAGCAGCTTATACCTAGCGCAGTTCTTC. Its translation is CASSLYLAQFF.

The V call is TRBV5-5, the J call TRBJ1-5, with 10 bases that match TRBD1. The CDR3 contains 17 residues. The germline V gene has CDR1 SGHKS and CDR2 YYEKEE (reference sequence). V lost 4 bases to trimming and J lost 6 bases; unmatched junction nucleotides: 13. In DNA, the CDR3 is TGTGCCAGCAGCAAAACGCCCCCGGGACAGGGGTCTCAGCCCCAGCATTTT. Amino acids: CASSKTPPGQGSQPQHF.

This clonotype has a handful of counts. The genes are TRBV28 and TRBJ1-5; TRBD1 agrees at 12 bases. Germline V gives CDR1 MDHEN, CDR2 SYDVKM. The CDR3 has 15 residues. Germline trimming cut 7 bases from V and 11 bases from J; bases unmatched to any gene: 12. DNA for the CDR3: TGTGCCAGCACCCCGGGACAGGGGGCCCGCTCGGCCCAGCATTTT. Translation gives CASTPGQGARSAQHF.

In this sample, this clonotype turned up many times. V gene TRBV19 combines with J gene TRBJ1-1; D not certain. The V gene lost 4 bases and the J gene lost 3 bases, with 9 bases spanning the gap. The CDR3 extends over 13 amino acids. The germline V gene encodes CDR1 LNHDA and CDR2 SQIVND (reference sequence). The CDR3 reads CASSTQRDTEAFF. CDR3 DNA: TGTGCCAGTAGTACCCAAAGGGACACTGAAGCTTTCTTT.

This clonotype appeared a few times. This chain connects TRBV7-9 to TRBJ2-7; D unresolved. V lost 4 bases to trimming and J lost 0 bases, with 10 bases between them. The germline V gene has CDR1 SEHNR and CDR2 FQNEAQ (reference sequence). The CDR3 runs to 14 residues. CDR3 protein: CASSSLRVSYEQYF. CDR3 in DNA: TGTGCCAGCAGCTCCCTCCGGGTCTCCTACGAGCAGTACTTC.

The V call is TRBV24-1, the J call TRBJ2-1, with 7 bases fitting TRBD1. The CDR3 contains 16 residues. Germline lookup yields CDR1 KGHDR and CDR2 SFDVKD. The junction had 5 bases not matched to a gene; V was cut back by 3 bases and J by 1 base. The CDR3 loop reads CATSDVTGISYNEQFF. The CDR3 DNA sequence: TGTGCCACCAGTGATGTGACAGGGATATCCTACAATGAGCAGTTCTTC.

The rearrangement joins TRBV30 to TRBJ1-5; 7 nucleotides match TRBD1. CDR1 and CDR2 from the germline V gene are GTSNPN and SVGIG (reference sequence). Germline trimming cut 2 bases from V and 5 bases from J; bases unmatched to any gene: 3. This CDR3 has 13 amino acids. In DNA form, the CDR3 reads TGTGCCTGGAGTTCTACAGGGGATCAGCCCCAGCATTTT. This encodes CAWSSTGDQPQHF.

This clonotype appeared a few times. The chain is built from TRBV4-3 and TRBJ2-7; no clear D. CDR1 and CDR2 (germline): LGHNA, YSLEER. The V end was cut by 1 base, the J end by 3 bases, with 13 bases between. The CDR3 has 15 residues. The CDR3 DNA is TGCGCCAGCAGCCAAGGAATTGGTGGTGTCTACGAGCAGTACTTC. It is translated as CASSQGIGGVYEQYF.

This clonotype was observed at least ten times. The chain combines TRBV2 with TRBJ2-1, with a weak D call TRBD2 (6 bases). V was cut by 6 bases and J by 8 bases, with 11 bases left in between. This CDR3 is 12 amino acids long. CDR1 and CDR2 from the germline V gene are SNHLY and FYNNEI. CDR3 residues: CASSGSIYEQFF. CDR3 sequence (DNA): TGTGCCAGCAGCGGGAGTATCTATGAGCAGTTCTTC. The variable domain in full, completed from reference TRBV2 and TRBJ2-1, reads EPEVTQTPSHQVTQMGQEVILRCVPISNHLYFYWYRQILGQKVEFLVSFYNNEISEKSEIFDDQFSVERPDGSNFTLKIRSTKLEDSAMYFCASSGSIYEQFFGPGTRLTVL.

This clonotype was counted ten times or more. This chain links TRBV6-1 with TRBJ2-7; 9 nucleotides line up with TRBD2. Germline-derived CDR1 and CDR2 are MNHNS and SASEGT. Germline trimming cut 6 bases from V and 3 bases from J; bases unmatched to any gene: 15. The CDR3 is made up of 17 amino acids. The CDR3 sequence is CASRPTLTSGAYYEQYF. The CDR3 bases are TGTGCCAGCAGACCCACCTTGACTAGCGGAGCATACTACGAGCAGTACTTC.

This clonotype was seen a handful of times. The gene calls are TRBV4-1 and TRBJ2-7; no definite D call. Trimming cost V 0 bases and J 4 bases, with 7 bases left between them. The CDR3 is 13 amino acids. Germline V CDR1 and CDR2: MGHRA, YSYEKL. CDR3 sequence (DNA): TGCGCCAGCAGCCAAGATGCGAAGTACGAGCAGTACTTC. Its protein product is CASSQDAKYEQYF.

This clonotype was detected ten times or more. V is TRBV12-3 or TRBV12-4 and J is TRBJ2-2; D ambiguous. The CDR3 is 14 amino acids. V dropped 6 bases and J dropped 4 bases, with 12 bases sitting between them. CDR3 in amino acids: CASRPTGGTGELFF. CDR3 nucleotides: TGTGCCAGCAGACCCACGGGTGGCACCGGGGAGCTGTTTTTT.

Remarks on this clonotype: Given a much more abundant clone one base away, this may be a read error. The rearrangement uses TRBV5-1 and TRBJ2-1, with no clear D. Between the trimmed V and J ends, which lost 3 bases and 10 bases, there was a span of 14 bases. The CDR3 covers 13 residues. Germline CDR1 and CDR2: SGHRS and YFSETQ. The CDR3 region has the DNA TGCGCCAGCAGCTCTTCCCTTCCCGACGAGCAGTTCTTC. This codes for CASSSSLPDEQFF.

This clonotype was recorded at least ten times. This chain uses TRBV7-9 with TRBJ2-1; D uncertain. Trimming removed 3 bases from V and 1 base from J, with 10 bases in between. The germline gives CDR1 SEHNR, CDR2 FQNEAQ (reference sequence). CDR3 length: 15 residues. The CDR3 DNA is TGTGCCAGCAGCTTCGTGGCGCTTTCCTACAATGAGCAGTTCTTC. Translating gives CASSFVALSYNEQFF.

This clonotype was counted at least ten times. This chain links TRBV28 with TRBJ2-4, with D possibly matching TRBD2 (5 bases). The germline V gene encodes CDR1 MDHEN and CDR2 SYDVKM. Trimming left V 4 bases short and J 3 bases short, with 16 bases between. The CDR3 totals 16 residues. CDR3 nucleotides: TGTGCCAGCAGTTCGTCTAGCCTTTCTGACAAAAACATTCAGTACTTC. Amino acids: CASSSSSLSDKNIQYF.

This clonotype has only a few counts. This sequence joins TRBV13 and TRBJ2-5; no clear D. Germline V gene data show CDR1 as PRHDT and CDR2 as FYEKMQ (reference sequence). V was clipped by 4 bases and J by 5 bases, with 11 bases between them. This CDR3 contains 13 residues. The CDR3 sequence: CASSSLVGETQYF. CDR3 nucleotide sequence: TGTGCCAGCAGCTCGCTTGTCGGGGAGACCCAGTACTTC.

This clonotype was detected only a few times. The chain couples TRBV6-1 to TRBJ2-3; 10 bases match TRBD2. The V gene's germline CDR1 is MNHNS and CDR2 SASEGT. The CDR3 sequence is 15 residues long. The ends lost 3 bases at V and 4 bases at J; junction bases unmatched: 4. CDR3 region: CASSDVAGGPDTQYF. The DNA of the CDR3 is TGTGCCAGCAGTGATGTAGCGGGAGGCCCAGATACGCAGTATTTT.

This clonotype was counted ten times or more. This chain connects TRBV20-1 to TRBJ2-1, with D perhaps given as TRBD1 or TRBD2 (5 bases each). Per germline, CDR1 DFQATT and CDR2 SNEGSKA (reference sequence). The CDR3 sequence is 17 residues long. Trimming left V 0 bases short and J 0 bases short, with 15 bases between. This CDR3 is CSARETFAGSSYNEQFF. The CDR3 nucleotides are TGCAGTGCTAGAGAGACCTTCGCAGGGAGCTCCTACAATGAGCAGTTCTTC.

The sample holds a few counts of this clonotype. This rearrangement joins TRBV7-9 to TRBJ1-3, with 7 positions matching TRBD1. After removal of 1 base from V and 1 base from J, the junction contained 7 bases not matched to a gene. This CDR3 spans 17 amino acids. Germline values: CDR1 SEHNR, CDR2 FQNEAQ (reference sequence). The CDR3 bases are TGTGCCAGCAGCTTAGAAACCACAGGGGCGTCTGGAAACACCATATATTTT. This translates into CASSLETTGASGNTIYF.

This chain connects TRBV7-2 to TRBJ2-6; D possibly corresponds to TRBD2 (6 bases). Trimming left V 7 bases short and J 4 bases short, with 17 bases between. The germline V gene encodes CDR1 SGHTA and CDR2 FQGNSA. The CDR3 loop spans 16 amino acids. CDR3 region: CASTPRPAGGANVLTF. The DNA for the CDR3 is TGTGCCAGCACCCCCCGGCCGGCGGGAGGGGCCAACGTCCTGACTTTC.

In this sample, this clonotype turned up many times. The CDR3 nucleotides are TGTGCCTCTGGGTCACGTGGGACCTCCTACGAGCAGTACTTC. Translation gives CASGSRGTSYEQYF. The V gene is TRBV7-2, the J gene TRBJ2-7; D may correspond to TRBD1 or TRBD2 (5 bases each). Germline V gene sequence: CDR1 SGHTA, CDR2 FQGNSA. CDR3 length: 14 amino acids. V dropped 11 bases and J dropped 0 bases, with 17 bases sitting between them.

This clonotype has a handful of counts. The chain employs TRBV27 and TRBJ2-1; D may be TRBD2 (5 bases). The germline CDR1 and CDR2 sequences are MNHEY and SMNVEV (reference sequence). This CDR3 is 15 amino acids long. V was trimmed by 3 bases and J by 7 bases, leaving 16 bases between them. The CDR3 coding sequence is TGTGCCAGCAGTTTGGAGGCTAGGGTTAGGAATGAGCAGTTCTTC. It codes for CASSLEARVRNEQFF.

Many counts were recorded for this clonotype. V is TRBV5-8 and J is TRBJ2-1; D not resolved. The V gene's germline CDR1 is SGHTS and CDR2 YDEGEE. CDR3 size: 15 residues. V was clipped by 4 bases and J by 0 bases, with 11 bases between them. The CDR3 reads CASSLWPSSYNEQFF. The CDR3 DNA reads as TGTGCCAGCAGCCTTTGGCCGAGCTCCTACAATGAGCAGTTCTTC. Looking up the rest from reference TRBV5-8 and TRBJ2-1 gives the full variable domain: EAGVTQSPTHLIKTRGQQATLRCSPISGHTSVYWYQQALGLGLQFLLWYDEGEERNRGNFPPRFSGRQFPNYSSELNVNALELEDSALYLCASSLWPSSYNEQFFGPGTRLTVL.

This clonotype showed up just a few times. J is TRBJ1-5 and V is TRBV9; 8 bases line up with TRBD1. CDR3 length: 15 residues. The trim removed 3 bases at V and 5 bases at J, leaving 7 bases unmatched. Per the germline V gene, CDR1 is SGDLS and CDR2 is YYNGEE. For the CDR3, the DNA is TGTGCCAGCAGCGCCCAGGGGGCCGCGGATCAGCCCCAGCATTTT. Encoded protein: CASSAQGAADQPQHF.

The chain employs TRBV20-1 and TRBJ2-6, with 10 bases identical to TRBD1. Germline assignment: CDR1 DFQATT and CDR2 SNEGSKA (reference sequence). The CDR3 totals 17 residues. V lost 3 bases, J lost 0 bases, and 5 bases stayed unmatched. CDR3 nucleotides: TGCAGTGCTAGTCCGGGACAGGGGCTCTCTGGGGCCAACGTCCTGACTTTC. Encoded protein: CSASPGQGLSGANVLTF.

This clonotype was counted only a few times. The chain employs TRBV19 and TRBJ2-5, with a tentative D call TRBD2 (6 bases). Deletions cut 3 bases from V and 10 bases from J, with 6 bases between. Germline CDR1 is LNHDA and CDR2 is SQIVND (reference sequence). The length of the CDR3 is 10 residues. The CDR3 sequence: CASSMRDQYF. The CDR3 DNA is TGTGCCAGTAGTATGCGGGACCAGTACTTC.

The chain couples TRBV27 to TRBJ2-1; no clear D gene. Germline V gives CDR1 MNHEY, CDR2 SMNVEV (reference sequence). V dropped 6 bases and J dropped 6 bases, with 12 bases sitting between them. This CDR3 spans 13 amino acids. The CDR3 loop reads CASSHGLANEQFF. CDR3 in DNA: TGTGCCAGCAGCCACGGCCTGGCCAATGAGCAGTTCTTC.

This clonotype occurred many times. V usage is TRBV7-3 and J usage is TRBJ2-1, with 12 bases identical to TRBD2. Germline assignment: CDR1 SGHTA and CDR2 FQGTGA. V gave up 5 bases and J gave up 6 bases; unmatched junction bases: 11. This CDR3 spans 17 amino acids. Here the CDR3 DNA reads TGTGCCAGCAGCCAAGGGACTAGCGGGCCGGGGGTCAATGAGCAGTTCTTC. This encodes CASSQGTSGPGVNEQFF.